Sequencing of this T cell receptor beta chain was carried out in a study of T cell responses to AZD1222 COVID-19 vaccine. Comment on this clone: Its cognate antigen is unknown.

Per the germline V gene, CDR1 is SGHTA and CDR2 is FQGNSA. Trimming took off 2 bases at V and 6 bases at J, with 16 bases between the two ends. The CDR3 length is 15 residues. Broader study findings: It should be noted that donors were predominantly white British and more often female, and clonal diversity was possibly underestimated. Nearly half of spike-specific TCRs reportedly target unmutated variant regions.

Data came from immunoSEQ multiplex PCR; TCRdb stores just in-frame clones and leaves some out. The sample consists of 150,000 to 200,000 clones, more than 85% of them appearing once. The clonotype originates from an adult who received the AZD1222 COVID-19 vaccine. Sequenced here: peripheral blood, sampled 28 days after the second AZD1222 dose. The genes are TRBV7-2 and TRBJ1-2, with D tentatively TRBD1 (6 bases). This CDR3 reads CASSLMGRGVNGYTF. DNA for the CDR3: TGTGCCAGCAGCTTAATGGGCAGGGGTGTGAATGGCTACACCTTC.